These T cell receptor beta chains were read from a single sample in a study of identical twins. TCRdb re-called the 5' RACE reads through MiXCR, storing one row per CDR3 protein. Of under 900,000 distinct CDR3 sequences detected, 15% to 20% appear once; the ten largest clones hold around 13%. The same data also went into a second study, on T cells expressing NK-cell markers.

Sequences were obtained from PBMCs. The receptors were sampled from a woman aged 18-29 years in good health. Each CDR3 is given without its conserved first and last residue.

TRBJ2-7	TRBV5-1	ASSPGQPSYEQY
TRBJ2-7	TRBV5-1	ASSLVGSRSYEQY
TRBJ2-2	TRBV7-2	ASSLETFYTGELF
TRBJ2-1	TRBV7-6	ASSLAFRDSAYNEQF
TRBJ2-2	TRBV6-2/TRBV6-3	ASSPRWGTGELF
TRBJ2-5	TRBV6-4	ASTSAGDGETQY
TRBJ2-1	TRBV3-1	ASSPIAGAGSDDEQF
TRBJ1-1	TRBV7-9	ASSLPLRGNTEAF
TRBJ2-1	TRBV5-1	ASSSLGASGYNEQF
TRBJ1-5	TRBV6-1	ASRSGQFNQPQH
TRBJ1-3	TRBV20-1	SARDTGNTIY
TRBJ2-5	TRBV7-2	ASSPGLAGSQETQY
TRBJ1-5	TRBV10-3	AISAQDQPQH
TRBJ2-1	TRBV5-1	ASSSAMNEQF
TRBJ2-1	TRBV7-9	ASSLGVGGWNEQF
TRBJ2-3	TRBV5-1	ASSLGDPKRVTQY
TRBJ1-2	TRBV7-9	ASSQSGLNHGYT
TRBJ2-7	TRBV12-3/TRBV12-4	ASSPQSWANEQY
TRBJ2-3	TRBV5-1	ASSLRQLDTQY
TRBJ2-2	TRBV7-9	ASSFEPGQGPNGELF
TRBJ1-2	TRBV7-2	ASSSGINYGYT
TRBJ2-5	TRBV7-8	ASSLEWVGLFQETQY
TRBJ2-1	TRBV6-2/TRBV6-3	ASSSLPGGPWNEQF
TRBJ2-2	TRBV10-3	AIGGSRDTGELF
TRBJ2-1	TRBV20-1	SASGWGSSNEQF
TRBJ2-7	TRBV5-6	ASSSAGGREQY
TRBJ2-7	TRBV7-2	ASSLDLQDEQY
TRBJ2-5	TRBV29-1	SAGGGYETQY
TRBJ2-1	TRBV20-1	SAKGLVHEQF
TRBJ2-4	TRBV29-1	SVDYGRNIQY
TRBJ2-3	TRBV12-3/TRBV12-4	ASSFISYGLAGDTQY
TRBJ2-3	TRBV24-1	ATSSRTSGIGTDTQY
TRBJ1-4	TRBV27	ASSLGGPTNEKLF
TRBJ1-5	TRBV6-4	ASSEGSNQPQH
TRBJ2-5	TRBV20-1	SARAGTLETQY
TRBJ2-5	TRBV20-1	SAASDGTQY
TRBJ2-7	TRBV20-1	SARGGSSSYEQY
TRBJ2-7	TRBV9	ASSPNTNPGYEQY
TRBJ1-1	TRBV7-9	ASTSSGLPSTEAF
TRBJ2-7	TRBV29-1	SVSRHSYEQY
TRBJ1-1	TRBV6-5	ASSYSKDSMNTEAF
TRBJ2-7	TRBV12-3/TRBV12-4	ASRLDRLDQY
TRBJ2-5	TRBV27	ASSDGTSGQETQY
TRBJ1-1	TRBV20-1	SAPGPGNTEAF
TRBJ2-1	TRBV12-3/TRBV12-4	ASSLVGLDEQF
TRBJ2-5	TRBV12-3/TRBV12-4	ASRVAAGETQY
TRBJ2-5	TRBV12-3/TRBV12-4	ASSLAYSSGTQY
TRBJ2-5	TRBV5-5	ATGGVRGETQY
TRBJ2-5	TRBV3-1	ASSHGTGVQETQY
TRBJ1-2	TRBV10-3	ASSRGRLNGYT
TRBJ2-1	TRBV7-3	ASSLWPSYNEQF
TRBJ2-2	TRBV27	ASGQRETGELF
TRBJ2-1	TRBV6-1	ASSGGLLLYNEQF
TRBJ2-7	TRBV4-1	ASSQASGSPTYEQY
TRBJ2-5	TRBV10-2	ASSEFGGVGETQY
TRBJ1-1	TRBV5-1	ASSSAPGNTEAF
TRBJ1-1	TRBV27	ASSTKVGAYTEAF
TRBJ2-7	TRBV10-3	AITAGVPYEQY
TRBJ2-5	TRBV20-1	SARTSGSTETQY
TRBJ2-1	TRBV20-1	SASWLADYNEQF